This TCR beta chain was recovered during a study of T cells in Graves' hyperthyroidism and ophthalmopathy (dated by TCRdb to between 2018 and 2021). Study-level background: Peripheral blood was collected at initial diagnosis, before any treatment. To identify TCR V-J signatures that set the groups apart, the researchers used a discovery cohort of 100 or so patients, made up of around 40 with Graves' ophthalmopathy and about 55 with stable Graves' hyperthyroidism. Prospective prediction of ophthalmopathy was tested in an independent validation cohort of about 19 hyperthyroidism patients and around 16 patients who later progressed to ophthalmopathy. The approximately 95 discovery patients were divided at random into training and test sets in a 7:3 ratio. The study also compared thyroid tissue and blood T-cell repertoires from several Graves' hyperthyroidism patients. Once sampling was done, hyperthyroidism patients were given methimazole at a starting dose of 30 mg daily, whereas ophthalmopathy patients were given high-dose intravenous methylprednisolone. The paper reports TCR Vbeta CDR3 sequencing of over 120 peripheral blood samples: under 45 ophthalmopathy, some 80 hyperthyroidism and around 17 progressor patients. General study outcomes and caveats: In cross-validation, a model built on a 13 V-J signature told ophthalmopathy apart from stable hyperthyroidism with roughly 87% sensitivity and around 81% specificity, and in testing the same model reached 80%/75%. Most expanded thyroid clonotypes (frequency above 0.001) were also found in blood, which suggests that blood repertoires may mirror thyroid immune responses. During validation, the model predicted progression to ophthalmopathy a median of about 6.5 months ahead of onset, with around 65% sensitivity and under 85% specificity. Sample size was not statistically predetermined, and blinding of investigators to group allocation was not performed.

The TCR beta CDR3 regions were amplified from the RNA transcripts. The TCR CDR3 was subjected to a first round of RT-PCR using the HTBI primer set and the Qiagen OneStep RT-PCR kit. Libraries were constructed in a second round of multiplex PCR, after which size selection and purification were carried out. Sequencing of the libraries was done on an Illumina HiSeq2000 using paired-end 100 bp reads. The authors processed their data as follows. Raw data were processed with SOAPnuke, discarding reads with adapters, uncalled bases, mean Phred below 15, or no exact constant-primer or identifier match. High-quality paired reads were merged with COPE v1.2.5, and unique nucleotide sequences were defined as clonotypes. MiTCR v1.1 was used to align clonotypes to the IMGT TRBV, TRBD and TRBJ reference segments. Only V-J combinations with frequency above 0.0001, covering roughly 99% of repertoires, were analysed. A TCS score was defined as the ratio between F50 (clonal expansion) and ExV (chaos), using BLOSUM62-based TCRdist between CDR3 peptides within each V-J. Welch's t-statistics and random forest reduced fewer than 600 V-J features to under 15, which were used in a naive Bayes classifier (R e1071). The raw public data were reprocessed by TCRdb itself: fastp quality trimming at Q25, MiXCR clonotype calling, in-frame beta chains only. Records with the same CDR3 protein are collapsed into one entry carrying the most frequent genes and DNA. The V and J calls shown here were made by TCRdb, not taken from the authors' results. The sample profile shows 490,000 or so distinct CDR3 sequences; approximately 16% of them were found once. Of the sample, about 29% is held by the ten largest clones.

Moderately to severely active disease, a Clinical Activity Score of at least 3, a NOSPECS grade of at least 4, and a duration under 3 months were present in ophthalmopathy patients. The study excluded patients with uncontrolled infections, other autoimmune diseases, pregnancy or lactation. Clinical symptoms, serum thyroxine and TRAb, thyroid ultrasound, and orbital computed tomography formed the basis for the diagnoses. Ficoll-Paque density gradient centrifugation was used to isolate PBMCs from 8 to 10 ml of fresh peripheral blood. Total RNA was extracted with Trizol reagent, and quality was checked on an Agilent 2100 Bioanalyzer. As encoded in the germline V gene (reference sequence), CDR1 is LNHDA while CDR2 is SQIVND. Including cysteine and phenylalanine, the CDR3 has 12 amino acids. Only the CDR3 portion is preserved as DNA: 36 bases, with reading frame beginning at the first base. V is reduced by 3 bases and J by 10 bases, leaving a spacing of 7 bases between them.

The table lists this clonotype with a few counts. The specificity of this receptor is unknown. No qualities accompany the bases; no much larger clone lies one base away. This receptor was obtained from a woman aged 25 to 39 with Graves' ophthalmopathy. Sequenced: blood. The chain employs TRBV19 and TRBJ1-6; too little of a D gene remains to name it. The CDR3 reads CASSIPMSPLHF. The bases are TGTGCCAGTAGTATCCCGATGTCACCCCTCCACTTT.